This T cell receptor beta chain derives from a study of glioma-infiltrating T cells. General study findings and limits: Tissue and blood shared very few CDR3 sequences. Gliomas, especially low-grade, showed above-expected tissue-blood divergence; non-neoplastic patients showed below.

This clonotype was picked up many times. Its specificity is unknown. Per the germline V gene, CDR1 is SGHTA and CDR2 is FQGNSA. The CDR3 runs 15 residues. The V gene lost 3 bases and the J gene lost 4 bases, with 16 bases spanning the gap. TCR alpha and beta CDR3 regions were amplified from RNA using iRepertoire nested multiplex PCR. One entry per CDR3 protein results from TCRdb running MiXCR on the multiplex PCR reads. Here the sample spans about 99,000 distinct CDR3 sequences, 25% to 30% being singletons. Sequencing was done on a sample of glioma tissue, nonneoplastic brain tissue, or PBMCs (not recorded which). This clonotype was obtained from a human donor with low-grade glioma or glioblastoma, undergoing nonglioma brain surgery, or in good health (not recorded which). This chain connects TRBV7-2 to TRBJ2-7, with D possibly being TRBD1 or TRBD2 (5 bases each). CDR3 amino acids: CASSFAPGSGYEQYF. DNA of the CDR3: TGTGCCAGCAGCTTTGCTCCGGGGTCAGGGTACGAGCAGTACTTC. Using reference TRBV7-2 and TRBJ2-7 for the parts outside the CDR3, the full variable domain is GAGVSQSPSNKVTEKGKDVELRCDPISGHTALYWYRQSLGQGLEFLIYFQGNSAPDKSGLPSDRFSAERTGGSVSTLTIQRTQQEDSAVYLCASSFAPGSGYEQYFGPGTRLTVT.